The TCR beta chain described here comes from a study of T cell changes during pregnancy in multiple sclerosis. Profiled with immunoSEQ multiplex PCR; TCRdb holds only in-frame clones, not every one. Among some 27,000 clones listed, 80% to 90% were seen once. With 3 bases clipped from V and 2 bases from J, the junction kept 4 bases outside the gene matches. CDR3 length equals 14 residues. Germline-derived CDR1 and CDR2 are MDHEN and SYDVKM. V gene TRBV28 combines with J gene TRBJ2-7; 7 bases align to TRBD1. The TCR originated in a female donor with multiple sclerosis, enrolled in a pregnancy study. Specimen: CD4+ T cells from peripheral blood mononuclear cells, collected in the second trimester of pregnancy. CDR3 DNA sequence: TGTGCCAGCAGTTTGACAGGGCGCCCCTACGAGCAGTACTTC. It codes for CASSLTGRPYEQYF.